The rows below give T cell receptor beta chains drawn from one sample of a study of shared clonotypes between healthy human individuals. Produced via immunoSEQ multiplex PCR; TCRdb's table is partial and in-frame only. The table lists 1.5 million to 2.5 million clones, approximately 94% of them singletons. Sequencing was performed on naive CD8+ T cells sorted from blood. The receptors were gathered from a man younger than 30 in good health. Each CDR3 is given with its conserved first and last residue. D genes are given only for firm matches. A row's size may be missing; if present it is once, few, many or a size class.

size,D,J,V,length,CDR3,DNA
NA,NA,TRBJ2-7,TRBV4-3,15,CASSPGVADSYEQYF,TGCGCCAGCAGCCCCGGTGTAGCTGACTCCTACGAGCAGTACTTC
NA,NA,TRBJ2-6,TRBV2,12,CASRSGANVLTF,TGTGCCAGCAGGTCTGGGGCCAACGTCCTGACTTTC
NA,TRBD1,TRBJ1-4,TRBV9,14,CASSTGTENEKLFF,TGTGCCAGCAGCACCGGGACAGAGAATGAAAAACTGTTTTTT
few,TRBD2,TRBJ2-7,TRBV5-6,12,CASSSGGYEQYF,TGTGCCAGCAGTAGCGGGGGCTACGAGCAGTACTTC
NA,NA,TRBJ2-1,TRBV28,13,CASRGSSYNEQFF,TGTGCCAGTCGGGGGAGCTCCTACAATGAGCAGTTCTTC
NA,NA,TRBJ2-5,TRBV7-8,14,CASSLQLLQETQYF,TGTGCCAGCAGTTTGCAATTACTCCAAGAGACCCAGTACTTC
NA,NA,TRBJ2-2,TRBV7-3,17,CASSLSELAASTGELFF,TGTGCCAGCAGCTTATCCGAGTTAGCGGCGTCCACCGGGGAGCTGTTTTTT
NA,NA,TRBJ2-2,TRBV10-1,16,CASSPGTDYYTGELFF,TGCGCCAGCAGTCCCGGGACGGACTATTACACCGGGGAGCTGTTTTTT
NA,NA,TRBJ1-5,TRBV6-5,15,CASSYSQGSNQPQHF,TGTGCCAGCAGTTACTCTCAGGGGTCAAATCAGCCCCAGCATTTT
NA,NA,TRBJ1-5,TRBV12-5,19,CASGPVPVTGTHSNQPQHF,TGTGCTAGTGGTCCTGTTCCCGTGACAGGTACCCATAGCAATCAGCCCCAGCATTTT
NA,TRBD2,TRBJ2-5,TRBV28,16,CASSLTSGAFQETQYF,TGTGCCAGCAGTCTGACTAGCGGGGCCTTCCAAGAGACCCAGTACTTC
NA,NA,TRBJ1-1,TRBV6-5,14,CASSYGGVNTEAFF,TGTGCCAGCAGTTACGGGGGTGTGAACACTGAAGCTTTCTTT
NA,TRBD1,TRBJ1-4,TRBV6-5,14,CASSSYVPGQELFF,TGTGCCAGCAGTTCCTACGTACCGGGACAGGAACTGTTTTTT
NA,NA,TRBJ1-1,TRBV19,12,CASRKGNTEAFF,TGTGCCAGTCGGAAAGGGAACACTGAAGCTTTCTTT
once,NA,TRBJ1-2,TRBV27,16,CASSLQRAVDPYGYTF,TGTGCCAGCAGTTTACAGCGGGCCGTAGATCCTTATGGCTACACCTTC
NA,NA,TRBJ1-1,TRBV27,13,CASSRGRTTEAFF,TGTGCCAGCTCTAGGGGTAGGACTACTGAAGCTTTCTTT
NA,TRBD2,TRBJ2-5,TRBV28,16,CASSFNEREARETQYF,TGTGCCAGCAGTTTCAACGAACGGGAGGCGAGGGAGACCCAGTACTTC
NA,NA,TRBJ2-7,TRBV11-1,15,CASSLGSIGIYEQYF,TGTGCCAGCAGCTTAGGAAGCATAGGGATTTACGAGCAGTACTTC
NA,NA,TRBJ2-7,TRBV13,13,CASSLDRDDEQYF,TGTGCCAGCAGCTTAGACAGGGACGACGAGCAGTACTTC
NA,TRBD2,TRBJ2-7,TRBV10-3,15,CATTPRLAGTYEQYF,TGTGCCACCACCCCCCGACTAGCGGGTACCTACGAGCAGTACTTC
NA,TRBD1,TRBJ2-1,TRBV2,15,CASSEKRQGPNEQFF,TGTGCCAGCAGTGAAAAGAGACAGGGTCCCAATGAGCAGTTCTTC
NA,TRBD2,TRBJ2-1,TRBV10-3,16,CAISGTTSGSGNEQFF,TGTGCCATCAGTGGGACGACTAGCGGGAGTGGTAATGAGCAGTTCTTC
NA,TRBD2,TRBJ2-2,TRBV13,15,CASMLAGGSTGELFF,TGTGCCAGTATGCTAGCGGGAGGTTCCACCGGGGAGCTGTTTTTT
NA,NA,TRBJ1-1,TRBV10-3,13,CASRLEGVDGAFF,TGTGCCTCTCGCCTCGAAGGGGTCGACGGGGCTTTCTTT
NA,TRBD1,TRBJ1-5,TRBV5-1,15,CASSYADREDQPQHF,TGCGCCAGCAGCTACGCCGACAGGGAGGATCAGCCCCAGCATTTT
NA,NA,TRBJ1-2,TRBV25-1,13,CASSKGPDYGYTF,TGTGCCAGCAGCAAGGGTCCCGACTATGGCTACACCTTC
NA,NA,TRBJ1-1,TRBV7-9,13,CASSLTQNTEAFF,TGTGCCAGCAGCTTAACGCAGAACACTGAAGCTTTCTTT
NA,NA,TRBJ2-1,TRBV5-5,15,CASSFSRGFYNEQFF,TGTGCCAGCAGCTTCAGTCGGGGGTTCTACAATGAGCAGTTCTTC
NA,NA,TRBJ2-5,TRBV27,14,CASSSYRTQETQYF,TGTGCCAGCAGCTCGTACAGAACCCAAGAGACCCAGTACTTC
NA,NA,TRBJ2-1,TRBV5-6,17,CASSPLAGVSSYNEQFF,TGTGCCAGCAGCCCCTTGGCAGGCGTAAGCTCCTACAATGAGCAGTTCTTC
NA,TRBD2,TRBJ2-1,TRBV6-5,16,CASSYSGLAGYNEQFF,TGTGCCAGCAGTTACTCGGGACTAGCGGGCTACAATGAGCAGTTCTTC
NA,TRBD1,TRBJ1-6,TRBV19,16,CASSIDRQGFASPLHF,TGTGCCAGTAGTATCGACCGACAGGGTTTCGCTTCACCCCTCCACTTT
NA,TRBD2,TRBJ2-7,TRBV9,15,CASSVGSGSRVEQYF,TGTGCCAGCAGCGTAGGTAGCGGGAGCCGGGTCGAGCAGTACTTC
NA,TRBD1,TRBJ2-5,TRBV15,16,CATSLGQVPLQETQYF,TGTGCCACCAGCCTCGGACAGGTGCCGTTGCAAGAGACCCAGTACTTC
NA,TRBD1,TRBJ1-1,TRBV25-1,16,CASSESGGTFNTEAFF,TGTGCCAGCAGTGAGTCAGGGGGAACCTTTAACACTGAAGCTTTCTTT
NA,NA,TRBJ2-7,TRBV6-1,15,CASSEIIEGSDEQYF,TGTGCCAGCAGTGAAATCATCGAGGGGTCTGACGAGCAGTACTTC
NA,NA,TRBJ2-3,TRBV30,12,CAWSVLTDTQYF,TGTGCCTGGAGTGTATTAACAGATACGCAGTATTTT
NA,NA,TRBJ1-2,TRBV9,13,CASSSPQGGGYTF,TGTGCCAGCAGCTCCCCCCAGGGCGGAGGCTACACCTTC
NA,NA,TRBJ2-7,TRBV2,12,CASVYYSYEQYF,TGTGCCAGCGTATACTACTCCTACGAGCAGTACTTC
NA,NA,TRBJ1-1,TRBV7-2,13,CASSLELNTEAFF,TGTGCCAGCAGCTTAGAACTGAACACTGAAGCTTTCTTT
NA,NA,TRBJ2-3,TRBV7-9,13,CASSHSGSDTQYF,TGTGCCAGCAGCCACTCGGGGTCAGATACGCAGTATTTT
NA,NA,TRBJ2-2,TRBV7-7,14,CASSLAANTGELFF,TGTGCTAGCAGCTTAGCGGCGAACACCGGGGAGCTGTTTTTT
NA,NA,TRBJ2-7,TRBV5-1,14,CASSWEVESGEQYF,TGCGCCAGCAGCTGGGAGGTGGAATCGGGCGAGCAGTACTTC
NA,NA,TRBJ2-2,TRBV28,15,CASSLWAGGTGELFF,TGTGCCAGCAGTTTATGGGCAGGGGGGACCGGGGAGCTGTTTTTT
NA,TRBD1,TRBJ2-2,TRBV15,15,CATSRDRAHTGELFF,TGTGCCACCAGCAGGGACAGGGCCCACACCGGGGAGCTGTTTTTT
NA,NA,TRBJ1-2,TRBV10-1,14,CASSGRTGSYGYTF,TGCGCCAGCAGTGGGCGGACCGGGAGTTATGGCTACACCTTC
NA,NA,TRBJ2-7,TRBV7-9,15,CASSWGGGASYEQYF,TGTGCCAGCAGTTGGGGTGGAGGGGCTTCCTACGAGCAGTACTTC
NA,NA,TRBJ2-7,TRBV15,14,CATSRDRATYEQYF,TGTGCCACCAGCAGAGATCGAGCTACCTACGAGCAGTACTTC
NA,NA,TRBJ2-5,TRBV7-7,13,CASSLAMRSDPYF,TGTGCTAGCAGCTTAGCGATGAGGTCAGATCCGTACTTC
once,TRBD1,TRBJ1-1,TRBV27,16,CASSIGQGAGGTEAFF,TGTGCCAGCAGTATCGGACAGGGGGCCGGGGGCACTGAAGCTTTCTTT
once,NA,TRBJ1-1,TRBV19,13,CASSIGQGTEAFF,TGTGCCAGTAGTATAGGGCAGGGAACTGAAGCTTTCTTT
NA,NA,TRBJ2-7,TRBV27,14,CASALIGTVGRQYF,TGTGCCAGCGCACTAATTGGGACCGTCGGACGTCAGTACTTC
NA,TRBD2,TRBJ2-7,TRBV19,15,CASSPGTSAYYEQYF,TGTGCCAGTAGTCCCGGGACTAGCGCGTACTACGAGCAGTACTTC
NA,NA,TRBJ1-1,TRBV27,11,CASSPNTEAFF,TGTGCCAGCAGCCCCAACACTGAAGCTTTCTTT
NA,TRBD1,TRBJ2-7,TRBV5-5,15,CASSLLWTGGYEQYF,TGTGCCAGCAGCCTCCTTTGGACAGGGGGTTACGAGCAGTACTTC
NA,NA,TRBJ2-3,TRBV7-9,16,CASSLTFSGSTDTQYF,TGTGCCAGCAGCCTGACCTTTAGCGGAAGCACAGATACGCAGTATTTT